This TCR beta chain derives from a study of blood T cell repertoires in COVID-19. About the research overall: PBMCs, B-cell-depleted T cells, or T cells provided the cDNA or gDNA that made up the material.

CDR1 KGHDR and CDR2 SFDVKD come from the germline V gene. This CDR3 comprises 16 residues. Trimming took off 3 bases at V and 3 bases at J, with 15 bases between the two ends. Data came from immunoSEQ multiplex PCR; TCRdb stores just in-frame clones and leaves some out. Of around 140,000 clones in the sample, approximately 80% were seen once. The sample comprised peripheral blood. The chain couples TRBV24-1 to TRBJ2-3; maybe TRBD2 (5 bases). The TCR sequence derives from a human donor in a cohort sampled during active COVID-19. The CDR3 bases are TGTGCCACCAGTGATGGGGTCGGGATTAGGACAGATACGCAGTATTTT. Its translation is CATSDGVGIRTDTQYF.